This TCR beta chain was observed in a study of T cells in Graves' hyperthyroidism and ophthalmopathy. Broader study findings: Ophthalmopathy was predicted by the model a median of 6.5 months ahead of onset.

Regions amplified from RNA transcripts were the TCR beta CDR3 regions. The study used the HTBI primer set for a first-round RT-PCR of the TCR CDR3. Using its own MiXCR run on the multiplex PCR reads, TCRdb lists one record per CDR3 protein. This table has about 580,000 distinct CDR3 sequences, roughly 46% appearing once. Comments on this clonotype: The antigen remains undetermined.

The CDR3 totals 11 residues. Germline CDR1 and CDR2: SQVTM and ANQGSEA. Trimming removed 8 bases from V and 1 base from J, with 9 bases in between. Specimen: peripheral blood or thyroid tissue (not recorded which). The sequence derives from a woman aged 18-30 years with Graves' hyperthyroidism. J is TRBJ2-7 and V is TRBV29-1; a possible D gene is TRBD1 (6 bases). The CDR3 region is CSIGQSYEQYF. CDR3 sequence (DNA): TGCAGCATCGGACAGTCCTACGAGCAGTACTTC.